The clone carrying this TCR beta chain has just one count. Study processing details: Reference gene primer amplification gave estimated nucleated cell counts. The table came from immunoSEQ multiplex PCR; TCRdb's copy has only in-frame clones and leaves some out. Clonal size and the V and J genes are those of that table, whereas D and trimming came from the DNA. The data contain approximately 170,000 clones, roughly nine tenths of them singletons. Patients in Seattle were enrolled during active infection, then followed longitudinally. This record belongs to a study of blood T cell repertoires in COVID-19. Study at large: The samples span acute and convalescent COVID-19 from the United States, Italy and Spain.

Sequenced material: peripheral blood. The clonotype comes from an older woman with COVID-19, enrolled during active disease.

The CDR3 region is CATSDPGGAETQYF. The CDR3, as DNA: TGTGCCACCAGTGACCCAGGGGGCGCGGAGACCCAGTACTTC. The V call is TRBV24-1, the J call TRBJ2-5; 8 nucleotides align to TRBD1. Germline loops: CDR1 KGHDR, CDR2 SFDVKD. After removal of 4 bases from V and 5 bases from J, the junction contained 5 bases not matched to a gene. This CDR3 comprises 14 residues.